A single sample is the source of the 24 T cell receptor beta chains below, sequenced in a study of early T cells in non-severe SARS-CoV-2 infection. TCRdb processed the 5' RACE reads anew with MiXCR; each CDR3 protein has one entry. The table includes around 21,000 distinct CDR3 sequences, over 5.5% detected once. The input for sequencing was whole blood, taken at baseline. The receptors were sampled from an adult who was a healthcare worker with PCR-confirmed SARS-CoV-2 infection or an uninfected control (not recorded which).

This clonotype was picked up a small number of times. The rearrangement uses TRBV4-3 and TRBJ2-7, with D unresolved. Germline V lookup: CDR1 LGHNA, CDR2 YSLEER. Deletions cut 0 bases from V and 2 bases from J, with 11 bases between. The CDR3 is made up of 15 amino acids. CDR3 protein: CASSQEGFEAYEQYF. The CDR3 nucleotides read TGCGCCAGCAGCCAAGAGGGGTTTGAGGCCTACGAGCAGTACTTC.

The chain has TRBV7-2 and TRBJ2-3, with 10 positions matching TRBD2. From germline, CDR1 is SGHTA and CDR2 FQGNSA. J lost 9 bases, V lost 8 bases, and 11 bases had no gene match. The CDR3 extends over 14 amino acids. The CDR3 DNA reads as TGTGCCAGCGCGGAAAGGAGTAGCGGGGGGACGCAGTATTTT. This codes for CASAERSSGGTQYF.

In this sample, this clonotype turned up a few times. The chain couples TRBV30 to TRBJ2-1; 9 nucleotides align to TRBD1. Germline V CDR1 and CDR2: GTSNPN, SVGIG (reference sequence). The length of the CDR3 is 12 residues. V dropped 0 bases and J dropped 11; count of bases not matched to a gene: 2. Written as DNA, the CDR3 is TGTGCCTGGAGTGTGGGACAGGGAAAGCAGTTCTTC. Protein sequence: CAWSVGQGKQFF.

The sample holds many counts of this clonotype. V usage is TRBV19 and J usage is TRBJ2-3; no reliable D call. This CDR3 region has 11 residues. Looked up from germline, CDR1 is LNHDA and CDR2 is SQIVND (reference sequence). Deletions cut 4 bases from V and 2 bases from J, with 1 base between. CDR3 coding DNA: TGTGCCAGTAGTAACACAGATACGCAGTATTTT. It translates to CASSNTDTQYF.

By share, this clonotype counts as medium-sized. The CDR3 nucleotides are TGTGCCAGCAGCCACCGACAGGGTCAGGGGACAGATACGCAGTATTTT. Translation: CASSHRQGQGTDTQYF. This chain links TRBV4-2 with TRBJ2-3; 7 bases agree with TRBD1. The CDR3 is 16 amino acids. Trimming took 3 bases from V and 3 from J; bases not matched to a gene: 9. Germline V CDR1 and CDR2: LGHNA, YNFKEQ.

A few counts support this clonotype. The chain uses TRBV7-6 and TRBJ2-7; D tentatively fits TRBD1 or TRBD2 (6 bases each). Germline loops: CDR1 SGHVS, CDR2 FNYEAQ. This CDR3 has 15 residues. V lost 5 bases to trimming and J lost 3 bases, with 17 bases between them. DNA for the CDR3: TGTGCCAGCAGCAAACTTAGTAGGGGGGACTACGAGCAGTACTTC. Its translation: CASSKLSRGDYEQYF.

The V call is TRBV5-1, the J call TRBJ2-7; 8 bases align to TRBD1. V was pared by 0 bases and J by 1 base, with 6 bases of the junction left unmatched. The CDR3 sequence is 16 residues long. Germline V CDR1 and CDR2: SGHRS, YFSETQ. CDR3 region: CASSLAGQGVSYEQYF. Here the CDR3 DNA reads TGCGCCAGCAGCTTGGCAGGACAGGGAGTATCCTACGAGCAGTACTTC.

This clonotype was observed many times. The V call is TRBV4-2, the J call TRBJ1-5, with D possibly being TRBD1 (6 bases). The CDR3 has 13 amino acids. Per the germline V gene, CDR1 is LGHNA and CDR2 is YNFKEQ. V gave up 0 bases and J gave up 6 bases, with 6 bases separating them. CDR3 region: CASSQEGGQPQHF. Written as DNA, the CDR3 is TGTGCCAGCAGCCAAGAAGGGGGTCAGCCCCAGCATTTT.

This clonotype was detected many times. The J gene is TRBJ2-1, the V gene TRBV12-3 or TRBV12-4; 8 bases are shared with TRBD1. The ends lost 5 bases at V and 9 bases at J; junction bases unmatched: 12. CDR3 size: 15 residues. The CDR3 nucleotides are TGTGCCAGCAGTCCGCCTGGACAGGGTAAGAGTGAGCAGTTCTTC. Amino acid sequence: CASSPPGQGKSEQFF.

This clonotype was counted ten times or more. The gene calls are TRBV18 and TRBJ2-5; D might be TRBD2 (6 bases). V was pared by 5 bases and J by 3 bases, with 13 bases between. The CDR3 length is 14 residues. Germline assignment: CDR1 KGHSH and CDR2 LQKENI. CDR3 region: CASSGGTAEETQYF. The CDR3 DNA sequence: TGTGCCAGCTCAGGAGGGACGGCCGAAGAGACCCAGTACTTC. The whole variable domain, filled in from reference TRBV18 and TRBJ2-5, reads NAGVMQNPRHLVRRRGQEARLRCSPMKGHSHVYWYRQLPEEGLKFMVYLQKENIIDESGMPKERFSAEFPKEGPSILRIQQVVRGDSAAYFCASSGGTAEETQYFGPGTRLLVL.

J is TRBJ1-3 and V is TRBV29-1; D call uncertain. V lost 6 bases, J lost 7 bases, and 10 bases lay in between. The CDR3 loop spans 11 amino acids. Germline loops: CDR1 SQVTM, CDR2 ANQGSEA. As DNA, the CDR3 is TGCAGCGTGGGCACCGGCAACACCATATATTTT. It yields the protein CSVGTGNTIYF.

This clonotype was detected many times. V gene TRBV7-9 combines with J gene TRBJ1-2; perhaps TRBD1 as D (5 bases). Germline CDR1 and CDR2: SEHNR and FQNEAQ (reference sequence). The V gene lost 5 bases and the J gene lost 3 bases, with 13 bases spanning the gap. The CDR3 sequence is 14 residues long. Written as DNA, the CDR3 is TGTGCCAGCAGCCCCAGTGGGGACTACTATGGCTACACCTTC. It translates to CASSPSGDYYGYTF. Based on the CDR3 plus reference TRBV7-9 and TRBJ1-2, the full variable domain is DTGVSQNPRHKITKRGQNVTFRCDPISEHNRLYWYRQTLGQGPEFLTYFQNEAQLEKSRLLSDRFSAERPKGSFSTLEIQRTEQGDSAMYLCASSPSGDYYGYTFGSGTRLTVV.

This clonotype is labeled medium-sized. DNA of the CDR3: TGTGCCAGCAGTTTGGAGGGGTACTATGGCTACACCTTC. Translation gives CASSLEGYYGYTF. J is TRBJ1-2 and V is TRBV27; maybe TRBD1 (5 bases). The CDR3 is made up of 13 amino acids. V dropped 3 bases and J dropped 3 bases, with 8 bases sitting between them. CDR1 is MNHEY, CDR2 SMNVEV, per germline (reference sequence).

This clonotype has ten or more counts. V and J are TRBV19 and TRBJ2-2, with 7 positions matching TRBD1. CDR1 and CDR2 (germline): LNHDA, SQIVND (reference sequence). Trimming at V came to 6 bases and at J to 3 bases, leaving 16 bases not matched to a gene. The CDR3 has 18 residues. CDR3 in DNA: TGTGCCAGTAGCCGAGGGACAGACCCGAACCTGTACACCGGGGAGCTGTTTTTT. As protein: CASSRGTDPNLYTGELFF. Full variable domain (rest looked up from reference TRBV19 and TRBJ2-2): DGGITQSPKYLFRKEGQNVTLSCEQNLNHDAMYWYRQDPGQGLRLIYYSQIVNDFQKGDIAEGYSVSREKKESFPLTVTSAQKNPTAFYLCASSRGTDPNLYTGELFFGEGSRLTVL.

In this sample, this clonotype turned up a few times. The V gene is TRBV24-1, the J gene TRBJ1-2; D uncertain. Looked up from germline, CDR1 is KGHDR and CDR2 is SFDVKD. This CDR3 contains 17 residues. V lost 5 bases to trimming and J lost 4 bases, with 22 bases between them. The CDR3 spells CATSGPGSATSSYGYTF. CDR3 in DNA: TGTGCCACCAGTGGGCCCGGATCTGCGACTTCAAGCTATGGCTACACCTTC.

This clonotype counts as medium-sized. The chain recombines TRBV19 with TRBJ1-4, with no clear D. The CDR3 sequence is 11 residues long. Germline values: CDR1 LNHDA, CDR2 SQIVND (reference sequence). The ends were cut back, 3 bases at V and 9 bases at J, with 5 bases in the middle. The CDR3 sequence is CASSMGKKLFF. As DNA, the CDR3 is TGTGCCAGTAGTATGGGGAAAAAACTGTTTTTT.

The rearrangement links TRBV27 to TRBJ2-7; 12 bases fit TRBD1. V gave up 9 bases and J gave up 4 bases; unmatched junction bases: 7. CDR3 size: 14 residues. The germline V gene encodes CDR1 MNHEY and CDR2 SMNVEV (reference sequence). DNA of the CDR3: TGTGCCAGGATTCCGGGACAGGGGGCTTACGAGCAGTACTTC. Encoded protein: CARIPGQGAYEQYF.

The sample holds a few counts of this clonotype. The V and J genes are TRBV7-2 and TRBJ1-1; D is uncertain. Germline loops: CDR1 SGHTA, CDR2 FQGNSA. V was trimmed by 1 base and J by 0 bases, leaving 9 bases between them. There are 15 residues in the CDR3. The CDR3 sequence: CASSLGRRLNTEAFF. CDR3 DNA: TGTGCCAGCAGCTTAGGACGGCGCTTGAACACTGAAGCTTTCTTT.

In its sample, this clonotype was seen many times. The chain employs TRBV13 and TRBJ2-7; D gene unclear. Per the germline V gene, CDR1 is PRHDT and CDR2 is FYEKMQ (reference sequence). Trimming removed 3 bases from V and 3 bases from J, with 12 bases in between. This CDR3 is 14 amino acids long. DNA of the CDR3: TGTGCCAGCAGCTTGGCCGGGCCAAACTACGAGCAGTACTTC. Its protein is CASSLAGPNYEQYF.

This clonotype appeared many times. The chain combines TRBV14 with TRBJ2-6; D unresolved. Germline-derived CDR1 and CDR2 are SGHDN and FVKESK. This CDR3 has 17 amino acids. Trimming cost V 0 bases and J 1 base, with 10 bases left between them. Here the CDR3 reads CASSQDYTMSGANVLTF. DNA for the CDR3: TGTGCCAGCAGCCAAGATTACACAATGTCTGGGGCCAACGTCCTGACTTTC.

The genes are TRBV7-2 and TRBJ2-3; D unresolved. This CDR3 has 15 residues. Trimming removed 5 bases from V and 3 bases from J, with 15 bases in between. Germline values: CDR1 SGHTA, CDR2 FQGNSA. The CDR3 DNA reads as TGTGCCAGCAGCCCACCCCCGGTGGGGACAGATACGCAGTATTTT. Its translation: CASSPPPVGTDTQYF.

This clonotype showed up just a few times. CDR3 sequence reads: CAWSLGRYNYGYTF. The CDR3 DNA follows: TGTGCCTGGAGCCTAGGCAGATATAACTATGGCTACACCTTC. The chain uses TRBV30 and TRBJ1-2; D not certain. Germline loops: CDR1 GTSNPN, CDR2 SVGIG (reference sequence). There are 14 residues in the CDR3. V gave up 3 bases and J gave up 1 base, with 12 bases separating them. The entire variable domain, with the rest obtained from reference TRBV30 and TRBJ1-2, is as follows: SQTIHQWPATLVQPVGSPLSLECTVEGTSNPNLYWYRQAAGRGLQLLFYSVGIGQISSEVPQNLSASRPQDRQFILSSKKLLLSDSGFYLCAWSLGRYNYGYTFGSGTRLTVV.

The V gene is TRBV18, the J gene TRBJ1-2, with D unclear. The V and J ends lost 6 bases and 6 bases respectively, with 20 bases between them. CDR3 size: 15 residues. CDR1 and CDR2 from the germline V gene are KGHSH and LQKENI. CDR3 loop: CASSPKPTPADGYTF. The DNA for the CDR3 is TGTGCCAGCTCGCCTAAACCGACCCCCGCGGATGGCTACACCTTC.

CDR3 in amino acids: CASSPEVTDYGYTF. The DNA of the CDR3 is TGTGCCAGCAGCCCTGAGGTGACCGACTATGGCTACACCTTC. The chain couples TRBV11-1 to TRBJ1-2; no clear D gene. This CDR3 comprises 14 residues. V was cut by 5 bases and J by 3 bases, with 13 bases left in between. The germline V gene encodes CDR1 SGHAT and CDR2 FQDESV (reference sequence).